Following are 24 T cell receptor beta chains from one sample sequenced in a study of cytomegalovirus exposure and HLA in healthy donors. PCR used 60 Vbeta primers and 13 Jbeta primers. TCRdb's table, derived via immunoSEQ multiplex PCR, lists solely in-frame clones and lacks some. Of roughly 100,000 clones listed, 70% to 80% are singletons. Specimen: PBMCs. Receptors were obtained from a man aged 45-60 years in good health and CMV-seropositive.

The chain uses TRBV18 and TRBJ2-3; D is ambiguous. Germline V gives CDR1 KGHSH, CDR2 LQKENI. The CDR3 is made up of 14 amino acids. Trimming stripped 5 bases from V and 0 bases from J, with 9 bases between. CDR3 residues: CASSYSLSTDTQYF. CDR3 bases: TGTGCCAGCTCATATAGTCTTAGCACAGATACGCAGTATTTT.

The V gene is TRBV5-1, the J gene TRBJ1-4; tentatively, D is TRBD1 (6 bases). The CDR3 is made up of 14 amino acids. CDR1 is SGHRS and CDR2 is YFSETQ in the germline V gene. Deletions cut 2 bases from V and 8 bases from J, with 13 bases between. CDR3 DNA: TGCGCCAGCAGCTTCGGCAGGGGTGAGGAAAAACTGTTTTTT. Its protein product is CASSFGRGEEKLFF. Together with reference TRBV5-1 and TRBJ1-4, the CDR3 gives the full variable domain: KAGVTQTPRYLIKTRGQQVTLSCSPISGHRSVSWYQQTPGQGLQFLFEYFSETQRNKGNFPGRFSGRQFSNSRSEMNVSTLELGDSALYLCASSFGRGEEKLFFGSGTQLSVL.

The chain employs TRBV5-1 and TRBJ2-7; 11 bases are a match to TRBD2. Germline CDR1 is SGHRS and CDR2 is YFSETQ. This CDR3 spans 14 amino acids. The J segment lost 6 bases and the V segment lost 4 bases, leaving 6 bases of the junction unmatched. CDR3 sequence: CASSVTSGSTEQYF. CDR3 bases: TGCGCCAGCAGCGTTACTAGCGGGAGTACCGAGCAGTACTTC.

This chain connects TRBV9 to TRBJ1-2, with D possibly matching TRBD1 (5 bases). Trimming removed 4 bases at V and 8 bases at J, with 12 bases between. Germline values: CDR1 SGDLS, CDR2 YYNGEE. This CDR3 is 12 amino acids long. DNA for the CDR3: TGTGCCAGCAGCCTGAGTGGGGGGGGCTACACCTTC. Encoded protein: CASSLSGGGYTF. The full variable domain, in which reference TRBV9 and TRBJ1-2 provide the parts outside the CDR3, is DSGVTQTPKHLITATGQRVTLRCSPRSGDLSVYWYQQSLDQGLQFLIQYYNGEERAKGNILERFSAQQFPDLHSELNLSSLELGDSALYFCASSLSGGGYTFGSGTRLTVV.

The V and J genes are TRBV2 and TRBJ2-5, with 11 nucleotides matching TRBD2. Trimming removed 3 bases from V and 7 bases from J; junction bases left unmatched: 10. Germline assignment: CDR1 SNHLY and CDR2 FYNNEI. This CDR3 contains 16 residues. Written as DNA, the CDR3 is TGTGCCAGCAGTGACCAAACGACTAGCGGGATGGGGACCCAGTACTTC. This sequence encodes CASSDQTTSGMGTQYF.

The rearrangement links TRBV7-7 to TRBJ2-5, with 8 nucleotides matching TRBD2. Germline CDR1 and CDR2: SSHAT and FNYEAQ (reference sequence). The CDR3 sequence is 19 residues long. With V trimmed by 7 bases and J by 0 bases, 19 bases remained unmatched. CDR3 sequence (DNA): TGTGCCAGCAAACCCGGGGGGCTAGCGGGTGGAATGTACCAAGAGACCCAGTACTTC. This translates into CASKPGGLAGGMYQETQYF.

The CDR3 region has the DNA TGTGCCAGCAGCCAGGAGGGAAGGCTGACCAATGAGCAGTTCTTC. It specifies CASSQEGRLTNEQFF. The chain carries TRBV4-2 and TRBJ2-1, with D perhaps matching TRBD2 (6 bases). Germline assignment: CDR1 LGHNA and CDR2 YNFKEQ. V was pared by 3 bases and J by 6 bases, with 15 bases between. The CDR3 is 15 amino acids.

The table lists this clone with a few counts. The rearrangement links TRBV15 to TRBJ2-2; possible D gene TRBD2, 6 bases. CDR1 and CDR2 from the germline V gene are LNHNV and YYDKDF (reference sequence). V was trimmed by 5 bases and J by 4 bases, leaving 20 bases between them. The CDR3 has 17 amino acids. CDR3 protein: CATSGDSGWAATGELFF. CDR3 coding DNA: TGTGCCACCAGCGGGGACTCAGGGTGGGCGGCCACCGGGGAGCTGTTTTTT.

This clone has just a few counts. The chain couples TRBV6-6 to TRBJ1-1; TRBD1 matches at 7 bases. This CDR3 is built from 13 residues. The junction had 8 bases not matched to a gene; V was cut back by 6 bases and J by 7 bases. Germline lookup yields CDR1 MNHNY and CDR2 SVGAGI (reference sequence). Here the CDR3 DNA reads TGTGCCAGCAGACGACAGGGAGTCGGTGAAGCTTTCTTT. Protein: CASRRQGVGEAFF.

CDR3 DNA: TGTGCCACCCGCCCCGGGACAGGGGGCAACGAGCAGTACTTC. Translating it yields CATRPGTGGNEQYF. The chain has TRBV10-3 and TRBJ2-7, with 12 positions matching TRBD1. The CDR3 contains 14 residues. The V gene end was trimmed by 10 bases and the J gene end by 5 bases; junction bases not matched to a gene: 9. Germline V gene lookup returns CDR1 ENHRY and CDR2 SYGVKD.

This sequence joins TRBV11-2 and TRBJ2-7; TRBD2 aligns across 9 bases. The germline V gene has CDR1 SGHAT and CDR2 FQNNGV. The V segment lost 5 bases and the J segment 0 bases; nucleotides outside the gene matches: 17. The CDR3 contains 19 residues. The CDR3 DNA is TGTGCCAGCAGCCCAGTAGCGGGGGCGTCCCCCAGGAGCTCCTACGAGCAGTACTTC. Its translation: CASSPVAGASPRSSYEQYF.

The gene calls are TRBV2 and TRBJ1-4; TRBD1 agrees at 8 bases. CDR3 length: 15 residues. Germline CDR1 and CDR2: SNHLY and FYNNEI. Trimming cost V 2 bases and J 6 bases; bases outside gene matches: 5. CDR3 region: CASSESGQGDEKLFF. The CDR3 DNA is TGTGCCAGCAGTGAATCCGGACAGGGAGATGAAAAACTGTTTTTT.

This clone was counted only a few times. This rearrangement joins TRBV5-5 to TRBJ2-7; 10 bases are a match to TRBD1. CDR3 size: 14 residues. Trimming took 2 bases from V and 6 from J; bases not matched to a gene: 5. The germline gives CDR1 SGHKS, CDR2 YYEKEE (reference sequence). The CDR3 bases are TGTGCCAGCAGCTTAAGGACAGGGGGAGGCGAGCAGTACTTC. The encoded protein is CASSLRTGGGEQYF.

This chain joins TRBV5-1 and TRBJ2-3, with D possibly TRBD2 on 5 matching bases. This CDR3 region has 14 residues. V lost 4 bases, J lost 3 bases, and 12 bases lay in between. CDR1 and CDR2 from the germline V gene are SGHRS and YFSETQ. The CDR3 DNA follows: TGCGCCAGCAGCCTTGGGTCGGGGACAGATACGCAGTATTTT. This encodes CASSLGSGTDTQYF.

The chain carries TRBV10-3 and TRBJ2-5; TRBD1 aligns across 8 bases. Germline CDR1 reads ENHRY; CDR2 reads SYGVKD. V lost 6 bases, J lost 4 bases, and 4 bases stayed unmatched. The CDR3 covers 13 residues. CDR3 region: CAISPGQGETQYF. CDR3 DNA: TGTGCCATCAGCCCAGGACAGGGAGAGACCCAGTACTTC.

The V and J genes are TRBV6-1 and TRBJ1-1; 7 bases match TRBD1. Germline assignment: CDR1 MNHNS and CDR2 SASEGT. Germline trimming cut 8 bases from V and 1 base from J; bases unmatched to any gene: 16. The CDR3 totals 17 residues. The CDR3 loop reads CASRGAGGKNGNTEAFF. CDR3 nucleotides: TGTGCCAGCCGTGGGGCAGGGGGAAAGAACGGGAACACTGAAGCTTTCTTT.

V and J are TRBV19 and TRBJ1-1; 8 bases match TRBD1. The CDR3 covers 14 residues. Trimming took 2 bases from V and 1 from J; bases not matched to a gene: 0. Germline V gene data show CDR1 as LNHDA and CDR2 as SQIVND (reference sequence). CDR3 amino acids: CASSIQGANTEAFF. The CDR3 DNA sequence: TGTGCCAGTAGTATACAGGGGGCGAACACTGAAGCTTTCTTT.

CDR3 loop: CASSYGQGSTDTQYF. The CDR3 DNA is TGTGCCAGCAGTTACGGCCAGGGGAGCACAGATACGCAGTATTTT. The chain uses TRBV6-5 and TRBJ2-3; the D gene is possibly TRBD1 (6 bases). V shed 2 bases and J shed 0 bases, with 9 bases lying between them. The V gene's germline CDR1 is MNHEY and CDR2 SVGAGI. CDR3 length equals 15 residues.

Of note for this clone: A junction end diverges from the germline sequence, so it may reflect a read error. V and J are TRBV5-1 and TRBJ2-1; TRBD1 is a possible D gene (6 bases). Germline loops: CDR1 SGHRS, CDR2 YFSETQ. This CDR3 is built from 15 residues. The CDR3 nucleotides read TGCGCCGGCAGCTTGGTGCCAGGGGAAGGCAATGAGCAGTTCTTC. It codes for CAGSLVPGEGNEQFF.

The chain is built from TRBV7-7 and TRBJ1-1; the D is unclear. CDR3 size: 13 residues. Germline loops: CDR1 SSHAT, CDR2 FNYEAQ (reference sequence). Trimming removed 3 bases from V and 1 base from J, with 6 bases in between. The CDR3, as DNA: TGTGCCAGCAGCTTCACTAAGAACACTGAAGCTTTCTTT. This sequence encodes CASSFTKNTEAFF. The variable domain in full, with the rest retrieved from reference TRBV7-7 and TRBJ1-1, is GAGVSQSPRYKVTKRGQDVTLRCDPISSHATLYWYQQALGQGPEFLTYFNYEAQPDKSGLPSDRFSAERPEGSISTLTIQRTEQRDSAMYRCASSFTKNTEAFFGQGTRLTVV.

V and J are TRBV5-1 and TRBJ2-1; TRBD2 matches 8 bases. The CDR3 is 16 residues long. The junction had 12 bases not matched to a gene; V was cut back by 3 bases and J by 7 bases. Per germline, CDR1 SGHRS and CDR2 YFSETQ. DNA for the CDR3: TGCGCCAGCAGCTCGCGTCCCGCGGGGGGTGTAAATGAGCAGTTCTTC. It translates to CASSSRPAGGVNEQFF.

This clone has more than one count but fewer than ten. The chain uses TRBV7-9 and TRBJ2-7; D perhaps matches TRBD2 (5 bases). CDR1 and CDR2 from the germline V gene are SEHNR and FQNEAQ (reference sequence). The CDR3 spans 13 residues. Trimming pared 0 bases from V and 6 bases from J, leaving 9 bases between. The CDR3 loop reads CASSLAPGGEQYF. The DNA for the CDR3 is TGTGCCAGCAGCTTAGCGCCAGGAGGCGAGCAGTACTTC. Drawing the rest from reference TRBV7-9 and TRBJ2-7, the complete variable domain is DTGVSQNPRHKITKRGQNVTFRCDPISEHNRLYWYRQTLGQGPEFLTYFQNEAQLEKSRLLSDRFSAERPKGSFSTLEIQRTEQGDSAMYLCASSLAPGGEQYFGPGTRLTVT.

This chain connects TRBV4-1 to TRBJ2-2; TRBD2 matches at 9 bases. Trimming took 0 bases from V and 3 from J; bases not matched to a gene: 14. CDR3 length: 20 residues. The germline gives CDR1 MGHRA, CDR2 YSYEKL. The CDR3 here is CASSQDLREWREGHTGELFF. For the CDR3, the DNA is TGCGCCAGCAGCCAAGATCTTAGGGAGTGGCGGGAGGGCCACACCGGGGAGCTGTTTTTT.

This clone appeared once. This CDR3 reads CASSFGPGTSGASTDTQYF. The CDR3 DNA follows: TGTGCCAGCAGCTTCGGCCCCGGGACTAGCGGGGCTAGCACAGATACGCAGTATTTT. The chain employs TRBV9 and TRBJ2-3; 13 bases fit TRBD2. Per the germline V gene, CDR1 is SGDLS and CDR2 is YYNGEE. The V segment lost 4 bases and the J segment 0 bases; nucleotides outside the gene matches: 11. This CDR3 is 19 amino acids long.